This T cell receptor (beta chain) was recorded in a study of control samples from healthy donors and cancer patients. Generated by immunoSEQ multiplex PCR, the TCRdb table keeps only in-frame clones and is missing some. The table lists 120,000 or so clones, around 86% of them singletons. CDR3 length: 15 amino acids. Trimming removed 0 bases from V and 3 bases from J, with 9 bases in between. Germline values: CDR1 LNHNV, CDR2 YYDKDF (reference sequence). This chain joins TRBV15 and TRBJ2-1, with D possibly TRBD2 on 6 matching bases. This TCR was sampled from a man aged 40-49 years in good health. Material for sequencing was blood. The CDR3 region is CATSREWGVYNEQFF. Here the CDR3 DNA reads TGTGCCACCAGCAGAGAGTGGGGGGTCTACAATGAGCAGTTCTTC.